A selection of T cell receptor beta chains follows, all from one sample in a study of blood T cell repertoires in COVID-19. Some clones are missing from TCRdb's copy, which holds only in-frame ones; the method was immunoSEQ multiplex PCR. The data show approximately 220,000 clones, more than 65% seen once. Material: peripheral blood. Receptors were obtained from a woman in her 30s who had recovered from COVID-19. The CDR3 runs from the conserved cysteine through the conserved F or W. D genes are given only for firm matches. Some rows mark clone size as missing; the rest say once, few, many or name a class of expanded clone.

V gene: TRBV4-2
clone size: once
D gene: NA
J gene: TRBJ1-2
CDR3 protein: CASSQEAGGLGLYGYTF
CDR3 DNA: TGTGCCAGCAGCCAAGAAGCGGGCGGACTAGGACTCTATGGCTACACCTTC

V gene: TRBV28
clone size: NA
D gene: TRBD2
J gene: TRBJ2-7
CDR3 protein: CASSLAERESNEQYF
CDR3 DNA: TGTGCCAGCAGCCTCGCGGAGCGGGAGAGTAACGAGCAGTACTTC

V gene: TRBV7-8
clone size: NA
D gene: TRBD1
J gene: TRBJ1-2
CDR3 protein: CASSLVPGQNYGYTF
CDR3 DNA: TGTGCCAGCAGCTTAGTTCCGGGACAGAACTATGGCTACACCTTC

V gene: TRBV28
clone size: NA
D gene: NA
J gene: TRBJ2-5
CDR3 protein: CASSFSLGRETQYF
CDR3 DNA: TGTGCCAGCAGTTTCTCTCTAGGTCGGGAGACCCAGTACTTC

V gene: TRBV19
clone size: NA
D gene: NA
J gene: TRBJ1-1
CDR3 protein: CASSISRVINTEAFF
CDR3 DNA: TGTGCCAGTAGTATTTCCAGGGTTATTAACACTGAAGCTTTCTTT

V gene: TRBV4-1
clone size: NA
D gene: NA
J gene: TRBJ1-2
CDR3 protein: CASSQDLPGEDYGYTF
CDR3 DNA: TGCGCCAGCAGCCAAGATCTCCCGGGGGAGGACTATGGCTACACCTTC

V gene: TRBV6-6
clone size: NA
D gene: NA
J gene: TRBJ1-1
CDR3 protein: CASKGGVTGTEAFF
CDR3 DNA: TGTGCCAGCAAGGGGGGGGTGACGGGCACTGAAGCTTTCTTT

V gene: TRBV6-6
clone size: NA
D gene: NA
J gene: TRBJ1-1
CDR3 protein: CASRDTSNTEAFF
CDR3 DNA: TGTGCCAGCAGAGACACTTCGAACACTGAAGCTTTCTTT

V gene: TRBV23-1
clone size: NA
D gene: TRBD1
J gene: TRBJ2-7
CDR3 protein: CVVPLGQSCNIVGTAQEYEQYF
CDR3 DNA: TGCGTCGTTCCGCTCGGGCAAAGCTGTAACATTGTGGGGACAGCCCAGGAGTACGAGCAGTACTTC

V gene: TRBV9
clone size: few
D gene: TRBD1
J gene: TRBJ1-6
CDR3 protein: CASSVETGESPLHF
CDR3 DNA: TGTGCCAGCAGCGTAGAGACAGGGGAATCACCCCTCCACTTT

V gene: TRBV28
clone size: NA
D gene: TRBD2
J gene: TRBJ2-3
CDR3 protein: CASRFSGRGTGTDTQYF
CDR3 DNA: TGTGCCAGCAGGTTCAGCGGGAGGGGTACTGGAACAGATACGCAGTATTTT

V gene: TRBV9
clone size: NA
D gene: NA
J gene: TRBJ2-3
CDR3 protein: CASRGDTQYF
CDR3 DNA: TGTGCCAGCCGGGGAGATACGCAGTATTTT

V gene: TRBV9
clone size: NA
D gene: TRBD1
J gene: TRBJ2-5
CDR3 protein: CASSQGTGRETQYF
CDR3 DNA: TGTGCCAGCAGCCAGGGGACAGGGAGGGAGACCCAGTACTTC

V gene: TRBV3-1/TRBV3-2
clone size: once
D gene: TRBD1
J gene: TRBJ1-5
CDR3 protein: CASSQDRLNQPQHF
CDR3 DNA: TGTGCCAGCAGCCAGGACAGGCTGAATCAGCCCCAGCATTTT

V gene: TRBV18
clone size: NA
D gene: NA
J gene: TRBJ1-5
CDR3 protein: CASPTVGQPQHF
CDR3 DNA: TGTGCCAGCCCTACCGTTGGTCAGCCCCAGCATTTT

V gene: TRBV28
clone size: once
D gene: NA
J gene: TRBJ2-3
CDR3 protein: CASGQFTDTQYF
CDR3 DNA: TGTGCCAGCGGCCAGTTTACAGATACGCAGTATTTT

V gene: TRBV7-3
clone size: NA
D gene: NA
J gene: TRBJ1-3
CDR3 protein: CASSFLNTGNTIYF
CDR3 DNA: TGTGCCAGCAGCTTCTTGAACACTGGAAACACCATATATTTT

V gene: TRBV7-9
clone size: few
D gene: NA
J gene: TRBJ1-2
CDR3 protein: CASSLSGAGYGYTF
CDR3 DNA: TGTGCCAGCAGCTTATCAGGGGCGGGCTATGGCTACACCTTC

V gene: TRBV10-1
clone size: few
D gene: TRBD1
J gene: TRBJ2-7
CDR3 protein: CASREDRPFDEQYF
CDR3 DNA: TGCGCCAGCAGAGAGGACAGGCCGTTTGACGAGCAGTACTTC

V gene: TRBV11-2
clone size: once
D gene: NA
J gene: TRBJ2-3
CDR3 protein: CASSDGIGTQYF
CDR3 DNA: TGTGCCAGCAGCGACGGGATTGGTACGCAGTATTTT

V gene: TRBV10-3
clone size: NA
D gene: NA
J gene: TRBJ2-3
CDR3 protein: CAISSSSTDTQYF
CDR3 DNA: TGTGCCATCAGTAGTAGTTCAACAGATACGCAGTATTTT

V gene: TRBV9
clone size: NA
D gene: TRBD1
J gene: TRBJ2-5
CDR3 protein: CASSGGTGTAETQYF
CDR3 DNA: TGTGCCAGCAGCGGAGGAACCGGGACAGCGGAGACCCAGTACTTC

V gene: TRBV6-2/TRBV6-3
clone size: NA
D gene: NA
J gene: TRBJ2-7
CDR3 protein: CASSRNRDSPYEQYF
CDR3 DNA: TGTGCCAGCAGCCGAAATCGGGACTCCCCCTACGAGCAGTACTTC

V gene: TRBV5-1
clone size: NA
D gene: TRBD2
J gene: TRBJ2-1
CDR3 protein: CASSLALADNEQFF
CDR3 DNA: TGCGCCAGCAGCTTGGCACTAGCGGACAATGAGCAGTTCTTC

V gene: TRBV25-1
clone size: few
D gene: TRBD2
J gene: TRBJ2-5
CDR3 protein: CASSSALAGPQETQYF
CDR3 DNA: TGTGCCAGCAGTTCGGCACTAGCGGGCCCCCAAGAGACCCAGTACTTC

V gene: TRBV9
clone size: NA
D gene: TRBD2
J gene: TRBJ2-1
CDR3 protein: CASSVGLAGRHNEQFF
CDR3 DNA: TGTGCCAGCAGCGTCGGACTAGCGGGAAGACACAATGAGCAGTTCTTC

V gene: TRBV28
clone size: NA
D gene: TRBD1
J gene: TRBJ2-7
CDR3 protein: CASSLIPLIDRGKSYEQYF
CDR3 DNA: TGTGCCAGCAGTCTAATCCCCCTCATCGACAGGGGTAAATCCTACGAGCAGTACTTC

V gene: TRBV9
clone size: NA
D gene: NA
J gene: TRBJ1-5
CDR3 protein: CASSPSPNQPQHF
CDR3 DNA: TGTGCCAGCAGCCCCTCCCCCAATCAGCCCCAGCATTTT

V gene: TRBV30
clone size: NA
D gene: TRBD1
J gene: TRBJ1-2
CDR3 protein: CAWSFRDRGGGYTF
CDR3 DNA: TGTGCCTGGAGTTTCCGGGACAGGGGCGGCGGCTACACCTTC

V gene: TRBV28
clone size: few
D gene: NA
J gene: TRBJ1-6
CDR3 protein: CASSFGGYRSPLHF
CDR3 DNA: TGTGCCAGCAGTTTTGGGGGCTATCGTTCACCCCTCCACTTT

V gene: TRBV6-5
clone size: NA
D gene: NA
J gene: TRBJ1-5
CDR3 protein: CASKFAGFNQPQHF
CDR3 DNA: TGTGCCAGCAAGTTTGCGGGATTCAATCAGCCCCAGCATTTT

V gene: TRBV27
clone size: NA
D gene: NA
J gene: TRBJ1-2
CDR3 protein: CASSLQVDYGYTF
CDR3 DNA: TGTGCCAGCAGTTTACAGGTCGACTATGGCTACACCTTC

V gene: TRBV10-3
clone size: NA
D gene: NA
J gene: TRBJ1-1
CDR3 protein: CAISDETEAFF
CDR3 DNA: TGTGCCATCAGTGACGAGACTGAAGCTTTCTTT

V gene: TRBV28
clone size: NA
D gene: NA
J gene: TRBJ1-5
CDR3 protein: CASNQPTQYSNQPQHF
CDR3 DNA: TGTGCCAGCAACCAGCCGACACAATATAGCAATCAGCCCCAGCATTTT

V gene: TRBV28
clone size: NA
D gene: TRBD2
J gene: TRBJ2-1
CDR3 protein: CASSSGTTVNEQFF
CDR3 DNA: TGTGCCAGCAGCTCCGGGACTACCGTTAATGAGCAGTTCTTC

V gene: TRBV5-4
clone size: NA
D gene: TRBD2
J gene: TRBJ2-5
CDR3 protein: CASSFGGRSEETQYF
CDR3 DNA: TGTGCCAGCAGCTTTGGCGGGAGAAGCGAGGAGACCCAGTACTTC